This T cell receptor beta chain was found in a study of cytomegalovirus exposure and HLA in healthy donors (TCRdb year 2017). With respect to the entire study: An earlier analysis of about 530 of the donors reported 250 to 350 Gb of sequence data and 95 million to 140 million unique TCR beta sequences obtained from 150 million to 200 million T cells. An early release covering 550 to 650 HLA-typed donors comprised about 300 gigabases of sequencing data and roughly 86 million unique TCR sequences. Of the 350 to 400 genotyped donors, over 70% fell in the genetic ancestry cluster associated with self-reported Caucasian donors. The study was designed to test whether signatures of past pathogen exposure could be identified by cataloging public T cell receptors. The study used immunosequencing to profile the T cell repertoires of 600 to 850 subjects and linked those repertoires to cytomegalovirus serostatus. Along with the roughly 610-subject first cohort, a separate validation cohort of over a hundred different subjects was used. The study combined high-throughput TCR immunosequencing, statistical association of individual TCRs with disease status, and machine learning to predict cytomegalovirus infection status. A later analysis re-analyzed previously published TCR beta repertoires from 550 to 700 donors and added high-resolution HLA genotyping to study TCR occurrence patterns. The later analysis used no new phenotypic data to find candidate immune exposures, relying instead on TCR beta sequences and their occurrence across donors. An earlier analysis of 450 to 750 of the donors used high-throughput TCR beta sequencing to judge whether each TCR beta V gene segment behaved as functional or pseudogenic. Donor age, sex, ethnicity and CMV serostatus were compiled together with the repertoire data. In a later genetic analysis, genome-wide SNP genotypes for about three fifths of the roughly 670 donors were used, and that subset was treated as a discovery cohort. Every repertoire in the discovery cohort had been generated on one and the same sequencing platform. HLA typing included class I and class II loci at four-digit resolution. Typing coverage differed by locus: A, B, C, DRB1 and DQB1 were typed in roughly 620-630 donors, DQA1 in 522, DPA1 in 600 to 610, and DPB1 in 450 to 490. Because of strong linkage in the cohort, 5 or 6 DR-DQ haplotypes were treated as single units for association and clustering. Among some 410 genotyped donors of the cohort, an average of approximately 240,000 unique TCR beta nucleotide sequences were sequenced per donor, 15% to 20% of them non-productive.

A note on this clone: Its cognate antigen has yet to be identified. Within one base of it there is no much larger clone, and no base qualities were kept.

Preparation of the library involved the immunoSEQ multiplex PCR assay. A mixture of 60 forward primers for TCR Vbeta segments and 13 reverse primers for TCR Jbeta segments was used in the multiplex PCR. The CDR3 region of rearranged TCR beta genes was amplified from genomic DNA with a multiplex PCR assay. Amplified TCR beta libraries were sequenced as 87-base-pair reads on the Illumina HiSeq System. Regarding the original processing steps: Across the 670 or so repertoires, a later analysis counted approximately 83 million unique TCR beta chains, around 10 million of which were shared by at least two donors. Raw reads were error-corrected and collapsed into unique sequences with a nearest-neighbor algorithm that merged closely related sequences to remove PCR and sequencing errors. To assign V, D and J gene segments, CDR3 sequences were aligned to IMGT reference sequences. For a sequence to be retained, at least a six-nucleotide match to both a V gene segment and a J gene segment was required. A rearrangement was called productive if the CDR3 had no stop codons and remained in frame with V and J, and every other rearrangement was called non-productive. Following IMGT convention, CDR3 was defined as the stretch from the second conserved V-encoded cysteine to the conserved J-encoded phenylalanine. The earlier analysis of some 540 of the donors excluded any sequence lacking an unambiguous match to a single V gene segment. In an earlier analysis of some 590 of the donors, V segments were called functional above 56.7% productive rearrangements and were called segregating when the between-donor standard deviation exceeded 5%. A statistical classification framework was developed to diagnose cytomegalovirus status using the catalog of TCR beta chain sequences. In a later analysis, V and J genes were assigned by comparing TCR nucleotide sequences against IMGT/GENE-DB human TR gene sequences. The TCRdist pipeline was used in a later analysis to assign CDR3 sequences and most-parsimonious VDJ recombination scenarios. In a later analysis, every TCR beta chain was defined by the combination of its CDR3 amino acid sequence and its V-gene family, and reads without a unique V-gene family were dropped. In a later analysis, fewer than 650 highly shared, low-generation-probability nucleotide sequences were removed to address suspected cross-contamination and a sequencing artifact. For each public chain, a later analysis derived a clonal expansion index from normalized ranks of inferred template counts within each repertoire. Generation probabilities in a later analysis came from a VDJ recombination model fitted to out-of-frame rearrangements, and those results were checked against IGoR. In a later analysis, TCR-TCR, TCR-HLA and TCR-CMV co-occurrence was scored with hypergeometric tests, and a repertoire-size bias correction was applied to TCR pairs. In a later analysis, false discovery rates were estimated by permuting HLA or CMV assignments 20 times. In a later analysis, co-occurring TCRs were grouped using DBSCAN, with TCRdist sequence similarity added in when clustering inside HLA-allele-positive subsets. Co-occurrence clustering excluded repertoires with fewer than 30,000 or more than 120,000 public chains, plus five with anomalous nucleotide sharing. TCRdb took this table from immuneACCESS and kept in-frame rearrangements with V and J called. Such tables lack part of the clones; where checked against another copy, unresolved V genes explain under half of the gap, and the rest is unexplained. The V and J calls and clone size are taken from that table; D and trimming were inferred from the DNA. The sample has roughly 120,000 clones on record, approximately 74% of them singletons. The biggest ten clones account for around a tenth of the sample.

Reading from cysteine to phenylalanine, the CDR3 counts 14 amino acids. The CDR3 DNA has 42 bases and is translated from base 1. V is shortened by 7 bases, J by 0 bases, and the region joining them spans 13 bases. Looking up the germline V gene yields CDR1 MDHEN and CDR2 SYDVKM. Points the paper makes about the study in general: The sequencing pipeline was judged likely to have produced a cluster of highly shared sequence variants as a technical artifact. Sequencing depth was assumed to be roughly uniform across donors in the presence/absence analyses, though that assumption may not hold. In a later analysis, HLA-associated TCR beta chains were found to be more clonally expanded and to have lower generation probabilities than equally common non-associated chains. Only TCR beta chains were sequenced in this cohort, and the absence of alpha or paired-chain data limited detectable features. Most CMV-associated TCR beta chains appeared to be HLA-restricted in a later analysis, and the HLA associations seemed to be driven largely by CMV exposure. V-gene and J-gene trimming of TCR beta chains was associated with a missense DCLRE1C variant in a later genetic analysis, and the association was replicated in an independent cohort. The 87-base-pair reads could not distinguish some IMGT-functional V segments, including TRBV6-2 and TRBV6-3, so those segments were excluded. When HLA alleles, especially DR and DQ, strongly co-occurred, attributing TCR associations to individual alleles was difficult. In a later analysis, the rate of TCR association differed among HLA loci, with DRB1 alleles having the most associated TCRs and HLA-C alleles having the fewest. CMV serostatus was the only immune exposure information available for the cohort. A further reported finding was that TCR beta sequences accurately predicted the HLA-A and HLA-B alleles for most subjects in the first cohort. Because counts were too low, seventeen rarely observed V segments, including chromosome 9 orphons, were excluded from the earlier analysis of around 640 of the donors. HLA typing was unavailable for some donors at each locus, so association tests used only the typed subset. The study listed around 160 TCR beta chains as associated with cytomegalovirus. Most TCR sequences were observed very rarely across donors, whereas some public TCRs were present in many individuals. Linkage disequilibrium might explain the correlated functional status among segregating V segments, but an unknown experimental factor could not be ruled out. In an earlier analysis of some 500 of the donors, most TCR beta V segments were observed in productive rearrangements about 87% or about 30% of the time, broadly matching IMGT annotations. The authors suggested that the approach could potentially be generalized to other disease states and immunological phenotypes. A later genetic analysis reported fewer N-insertions in productive TCRs among donors in an Asian-associated ancestry cluster than the roughly 700-donor mean. Several of the top co-occurrence clusters appeared to be linked to parvovirus B19, influenza, CMV and Epstein-Barr virus, according to a later analysis. Three of the identified cytomegalovirus-associated TCR beta chains were confirmed in vitro to be specific for cytomegalovirus antigens. In both the original and validation cohorts, the classifier was reported to diagnose cytomegalovirus status with high specificity and sensitivity. Specific HLA alleles were associated with some 15,000 TCR beta sequences at a false discovery rate of 0.05 in a later analysis.

In total, 500 to 700 healthy bone marrow donors made up the cohort. At the time of sampling, all cohort members were nominally healthy, though unrecorded immune exposures were likely present. The donor was CMV seropositive and belonged to the group of more than 250 seropositive cohort members. Every donor gave a peripheral blood sample, and the peripheral blood mononuclear cells from that sample were used for TCR beta sequencing. Genomic DNA extraction from the blood cell samples was performed with the Qiagen DNeasy Blood Extraction Kit. Sequences were obtained from PBMCs. This receptor was obtained from a woman in her forties or fifties in good health and CMV-seropositive. Here the chain combines TRBV28 and TRBJ2-7; the D gene identity is not certain. The sequenced DNA is TGTGCCAGCACCTCCGGTCAAAGCTCCTACGAGCAGTACTTC. This encodes CASTSGQSSYEQYF.